Below, one T cell receptor (beta chain) is given with its context. Its recognized antigen is unknown. No clone much larger than this one lies a single base away; base qualities are absent. Trimming at the junction amounts to 4 bases on V and 3 bases on J, and the germline ends lie 12 bases apart. Looking up the germline V gene yields CDR1 SGHDT and CDR2 YYEEEE. Including the terminal cysteine and phenylalanine, the CDR3 comprises 14 residues. Only the CDR3 region is kept as DNA, spanning 42 bases read in frame from base 1. The data belong to a study of shared clonotypes between healthy human individuals (dated by TCRdb to about 2020). At the level of the whole study: The cohort included a few men and a couple of women between 18 and 49 years of age. For each donor, CD4 naive and CD4 memory were each given three plates, CD8 naive was given two plates, and CD8 memory was given one plate. The study deeply sequenced blood TCR repertoires of 5 or 6 healthy adults to estimate repertoire size and the extent of clonotype sharing between individuals. To increase sequencing depth and limit assay-specific biases, TCR repertoire library preparation and sequencing were carried out by different laboratories using diverse techniques. Each donor's leukapheresis produced roughly between roughly 0.85 and 10 billion PBMCs. The full study reports these points: Incomplete sequencing was indicated by rarefaction of sorted-subset datasets, despite the large sequencing depth. When a few donors were compared, the shared fraction of clonotypes was around 4.6% for naive CD4, around 3.5% for naive CD8, 2% to 2.5% for memory CD4, and 0.35% to 0.5% for memory CD8. The small number of donors limited the genetic and exposure-history diversity represented. Clonotypes shared by all four sorted-subset donors showed higher generation probabilities than non-shared clonotypes. Naive subsets generally had larger estimated clonotype richness than memory subsets did. Pairwise subsampling led to the expectation that sequencing depth would affect the degree of clonotype sharing among donors. Sampling was limited to blood, and TCR repertoires in tissue likely differ from TCR repertoires in blood.

The donors were healthy, HIV-negative adults who had no recently reported acute infections or vaccinations. Only Caucasian adults living in Nashville, Tennessee, USA were represented among the donors. Magnetic negative selection was used to enrich CD4+ T cells, after which naive cells were positively selected on CD45RA and the negative fraction became the memory subset. Blood was obtained by leukapheresis, after which PBMCs were separated by Ficoll-Histopaque density gradient centrifugation and cryopreserved in liquid nitrogen vapor phase. Analytical flow cytometry was used to check the purity and quantity of each magnetically sorted T cell population. Genomic DNA was isolated from every sorted fraction and measured by UV absorbance on a Nanodrop 2000c. TCR CDR3 regions were amplified from genomic DNA by multiplex PCR using the deep immunoSEQ assay. Extracted genomic DNA from each cell subset was distributed evenly across all wells of several immunoSEQ 96-well plates, and each plate was treated as a replicate. For sorted subsets, each replicate PCR was loaded with around 220 ng genomic DNA, equivalent to 25,000 to 35,000 T cell genomes. Purified libraries were quantified with a Qubit 3.0 fluorometer, sized on a Bioanalyzer 2100, and re-quantified with the KAPA Library Quantification kit. Every immunoSEQ 96-well plate was sequenced on a separate single-read 150-cycle Illumina NextSeq 550 flow cell. Under the source paper's analysis protocol: Because the immunoSEQ output held only junctional sequences and lacked quality scores, the filtering could not match the filtering applied to full-length reads. Sequences were annotated with PyIR, a Python wrapper for IgBLAST v1.9, using IMGT germline references to assign V/J genes and CDR3. Reads with weak V/J assignments (E-value above 1e-6), missing CDR3, stop codons, out-of-frame junctions, or ambiguous translated residues were removed. V3J clonotypes were defined as sequences sharing the same inferred V gene, J gene, and CDR3 amino acid sequence. The percentage overlap between two repertoires was calculated by dividing the number of shared unique clonotypes by the size of the smaller repertoire. Richness of each repertoire was evaluated using RTK rarefaction, the Chao1 estimator, and Recon v2.1 estimates of unobserved clonotypes. For all TCRbeta clonotypes obtained by the gDNA method from a handful of donors, generation probabilities were computed with OLGA. TCRdb provides this immuneACCESS table in a form limited to in-frame rearrangements. Some clones are lacking; in checked studies, under half of them reflect an unresolved V gene, and why the rest are absent is not known. V and J calls plus clone size are reproduced from that table; the DNA served to infer D and trimming. For this sample there are millions of clones; approximately 93% appear just once. The top ten clones comprise 0.39% of the sample.

The sequencing sample was made of naive CD4+ T cells from PBMCs. Sample cell subset or site, as interpreted from the label and publication: CD45RA+ positively selected. Recombination connected TRBV5-6 to TRBJ2-3, with the D gene call left open. This sequence originates from a man younger than 35 in good health. Some clones in this sample may be carry-over from other donors' samples. The CDR3 here reads CASSTQRSTDTQYF. The nucleotide sequence reads TGTGCCAGCAGCACCCAGAGAAGTACAGATACGCAGTATTTT.